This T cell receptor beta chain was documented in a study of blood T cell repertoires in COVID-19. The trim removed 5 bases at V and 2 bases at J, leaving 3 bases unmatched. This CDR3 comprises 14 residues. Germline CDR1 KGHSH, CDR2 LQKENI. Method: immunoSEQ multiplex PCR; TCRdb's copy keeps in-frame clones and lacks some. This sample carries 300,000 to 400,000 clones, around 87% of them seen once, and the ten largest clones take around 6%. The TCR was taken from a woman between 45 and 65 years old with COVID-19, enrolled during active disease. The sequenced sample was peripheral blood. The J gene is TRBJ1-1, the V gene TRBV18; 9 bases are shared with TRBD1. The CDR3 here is CASSKQGANTEAFF. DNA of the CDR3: TGTGCCAGCTCAAAACAGGGGGCTAACACTGAAGCTTTCTTT.